These 21 T cell receptor beta chains share one sample of origin, sequenced in a study of OX40 agonist ivuxolimab in advanced cancers. Sequenced by immunoSEQ multiplex PCR; TCRdb stores in-frame clones only, minus some. The data hold around 20,000 clones, with 90% observed a single time. The source material was CD4+ or CD8+ T cells sorted from blood, sampled in a trial of the OX40 agonist ivuxolimab. The source of these receptors is an adult with an advanced solid tumor such as melanoma, head and neck, liver or kidney cancer.

This chain joins TRBV14 and TRBJ2-7, with unresolved D. CDR3 size: 12 residues. Germline V CDR1 and CDR2: SGHDN, FVKESK. Trimming pared 6 bases from V and 2 bases from J, leaving 8 bases between. As DNA, the CDR3 is TGTGCCAGCAGTCAAACCACCTACGAGCAGTACTTC. Its translation: CASSQTTYEQYF.

The rearrangement uses TRBV27 and TRBJ2-3; 9 nucleotides agree with TRBD2. In germline, CDR1 is MNHEY, CDR2 SMNVEV (reference sequence). CDR3 length equals 16 residues. With V trimmed by 3 bases and J by 5 bases, 9 bases remained unmatched. The DNA of the CDR3 is TGTGCCAGCAGTTTCGGTACTAGCGGGTATGGAGATACGCAGTATTTT. This codes for CASSFGTSGYGDTQYF.

The rearrangement joins TRBV15 to TRBJ2-1; D is unclear. V gave up 8 bases and J gave up 8 bases, with 4 bases separating them. Germline loops: CDR1 LNHNV, CDR2 YYDKDF (reference sequence). CDR3 length: 9 amino acids. The CDR3 DNA reads as TGTGCCACCCCCCATGAGCAGTTCTTC. This gives the protein CATPHEQFF.

This rearrangement joins TRBV6-5 to TRBJ2-2, with 8 bases lining up with TRBD2. The V gene's germline CDR1 is MNHEY and CDR2 SVGAGI. Trimming at V came to 3 bases and at J to 4 bases, leaving 4 bases not matched to a gene. The CDR3 loop spans 15 amino acids. CDR3 sequence: CASSYGREVTGELFF. The CDR3 nucleotides read TGTGCCAGCAGTTATGGGCGGGAGGTCACCGGGGAGCTGTTTTTT.

The genes are TRBV6-5 and TRBJ1-4; D uncertain. The V gene lost 8 bases and the J gene lost 6 bases, with 13 bases spanning the gap. This CDR3 is 13 amino acids long. Germline V CDR1 and CDR2: MNHEY, SVGAGI. CDR3 DNA sequence: TGTGCCAGCGGGAGGTCCGTAGATGAAAAACTGTTTTTT. Amino acid sequence: CASGRSVDEKLFF.

The CDR3 bases are TGTGCCAGCAGCTTATGGACAGCTGGAGTTGCTTTCTTT. It yields the protein CASSLWTAGVAFF. This chain connects TRBV5-4 to TRBJ1-1, with D possibly being TRBD1 (6 bases). The CDR3 loop spans 13 amino acids. Trimming took off 2 bases at V and 11 bases at J, with 16 bases between the two ends. Germline values: CDR1 SGHNT, CDR2 YYREEE (reference sequence).

J is TRBJ2-7 and V is TRBV9; 8 bases fit TRBD2. The CDR3 is 14 amino acids. With V trimmed by 4 bases and J by 4 bases, 7 bases remained unmatched. Germline CDR1 is SGDLS and CDR2 is YYNGEE. The CDR3 DNA is TGTGCCAGCAGCTTGGGACTAGAAGGTTACGAGCAGTACTTC. Translated, it gives CASSLGLEGYEQYF.

The rearrangement uses TRBV10-2 and TRBJ2-2; D unclear. The V end lost 0 bases, the J end lost 5 bases, and 7 bases lay between the germline ends. The CDR3 sequence is 14 residues long. Per germline, CDR1 WSHSY and CDR2 SAAADI. Here the CDR3 reads CASSESKGTGELFF. As DNA, the CDR3 is TGCGCCAGCAGTGAGTCGAAGGGAACCGGGGAGCTGTTTTTT.

This chain connects TRBV5-1 to TRBJ1-3; perhaps TRBD1 as D (5 bases). Trimming took off 1 base at V and 6 bases at J, with 11 bases between the two ends. Germline V lookup: CDR1 SGHRS, CDR2 YFSETQ. This CDR3 spans 14 amino acids. CDR3 in amino acids: CASSLSGDPNTIYF. CDR3 DNA: TGCGCCAGCAGCTTGTCCGGGGACCCAAACACCATATATTTT.

The J gene is TRBJ2-1, the V gene TRBV7-9, with 11 bases aligning to TRBD2. Germline V gene lookup returns CDR1 SEHNR and CDR2 FQNEAQ (reference sequence). There are 16 residues in the CDR3. Germline trimming cut 5 bases from V and 7 bases from J; bases unmatched to any gene: 10. The CDR3 DNA reads TGTGCCAGCAGCAAAAGACTAGCGGGACCTGAGAATGAGCAGTTCTTC. This gives the protein CASSKRLAGPENEQFF.

The chain is built from TRBV19 and TRBJ2-1, with 7 bases fitting TRBD2. This CDR3 is built from 15 residues. In germline, CDR1 is LNHDA, CDR2 SQIVND (reference sequence). V trimming: 6 bases; J trimming: 2 bases; junction bases outside the gene matches: 7. CDR3 nucleotides: TGTGCCAGTAGCCAAGCGGGGTACCCCTACAATGAGCAGTTCTTC. As protein: CASSQAGYPYNEQFF.

CDR3 residues: CASSFSRVGEQYF. The CDR3 DNA is TGTGCCAGCAGTTTTTCTCGCGTTGGGGAGCAGTACTTC. The rearrangement joins TRBV7-9 to TRBJ2-7; D gene unclear. V dropped 6 bases and J dropped 7 bases, with 16 bases sitting between them. The CDR3 sequence is 13 residues long. Germline lookup yields CDR1 SEHNR and CDR2 FQNEAQ (reference sequence).

This chain joins TRBV4-3 and TRBJ2-3; the D call may be TRBD1 or TRBD2 (5 bases each). This CDR3 comprises 16 residues. Germline lookup yields CDR1 LGHNA and CDR2 YSLEER. Deletions cut 4 bases from V and 2 bases from J, with 16 bases between. The CDR3, as DNA: TGCGCCAGCAGCCGGACTCGGGGCGGATACACAGATACGCAGTATTTT. It encodes CASSRTRGGYTDTQYF.

This chain links TRBV27 with TRBJ1-1; D perhaps matches TRBD1 (5 bases). This CDR3 is 12 amino acids long. V lost 8 bases and J 11 bases, leaving 18 bases between the germline ends. The germline CDR1 and CDR2 sequences are MNHEY and SMNVEV (reference sequence). CDR3 DNA: TGTGCCAGCTCCTTGACTGGGGGTTTGGCTTTCTTT. Translated: CASSLTGGLAFF.

The rearrangement joins TRBV4-1 to TRBJ2-1, with TRBD2 matching over 8 bases. V was pared by 1 base and J by 7 bases, with 9 bases of the junction left unmatched. The germline V gene encodes CDR1 MGHRA and CDR2 YSYEKL. This CDR3 has 16 residues. In DNA, the CDR3 is TGCGCCAGCAGCCAAGGGTATAGCGGGAAAGTGAATGAGCAGTTCTTC. This sequence encodes CASSQGYSGKVNEQFF.

The chain combines TRBV27 with TRBJ2-3; 11 nucleotides match TRBD2. Germline-derived CDR1 and CDR2 are MNHEY and SMNVEV (reference sequence). The junction had 6 bases not matched to a gene; V was cut back by 5 bases and J by 2 bases. CDR3 length: 16 residues. In DNA form, the CDR3 reads TGTGCCAGCAGTAGCCTAGCGGGGGGATACACAGATACGCAGTATTTT. Translation: CASSSLAGGYTDTQYF.

CDR3 protein: CASSVGEQFF. In DNA form, the CDR3 reads TGTGCCAGCAGTGTGGGAGAGCAGTTCTTC. This chain uses TRBV6-1 with TRBJ2-1; D remains ambiguous. The CDR3 consists of 10 residues. The ends were cut back, 4 bases at V and 10 bases at J, with 5 bases in the middle. From germline, CDR1 is MNHNS and CDR2 SASEGT.

This clone turned up a few times. This chain uses TRBV28 with TRBJ1-1, with a possible D match to TRBD1 (5 bases). This CDR3 is built from 13 residues. CDR1 is MDHEN, CDR2 SYDVKM, per germline. Trimming pared 5 bases from V and 5 bases from J, leaving 12 bases between. CDR3 sequence: CASSLGRGTEAFF. For the CDR3, the DNA is TGTGCCAGCAGTCTCGGACGGGGGACTGAAGCTTTCTTT.

This chain links TRBV5-1 with TRBJ1-2, with D perhaps TRBD1 (5 bases). V lost 5 bases and J 3 bases, leaving 11 bases between the germline ends. The CDR3 runs 13 residues. CDR1 SGHRS and CDR2 YFSETQ come from the germline V gene. The CDR3 coding sequence is TGCGCCAGCAGGGAGGGGCGCGACTATGGCTACACCTTC. Translating gives CASREGRDYGYTF. Complete variable domain (other parts from reference TRBV5-1 and TRBJ1-2): KAGVTQTPRYLIKTRGQQVTLSCSPISGHRSVSWYQQTPGQGLQFLFEYFSETQRNKGNFPGRFSGRQFSNSRSEMNVSTLELGDSALYLCASREGRDYGYTFGSGTRLTVV.

The chain carries TRBV7-2 and TRBJ1-5; D call uncertain. V was clipped by 6 bases and J by 1 base, with 10 bases between them. CDR1 is SGHTA and CDR2 is FQGNSA in the germline V gene. The length of the CDR3 is 14 residues. CDR3 sequence: CASRETASNQPQHF. Here the CDR3 DNA reads TGTGCCAGCAGAGAAACAGCCAGCAATCAGCCCCAGCATTTT.

The rearrangement links TRBV25-1 to TRBJ2-5, with TRBD2 as a possible D gene (5 bases). Germline V CDR1 and CDR2: MGHDK, SYGVNS. With 6 bases removed from V and 5 bases from J, the gap between germline ends came to 13 bases. The CDR3 length is 13 residues. CDR3 sequence reads: CASSEGMGETQYF. CDR3 DNA sequence: TGTGCCAGCAGCGAGGGAATGGGTGAGACCCAGTACTTC.